One sample yielded the 20 T cell receptor beta chains listed below, sequenced in a study of T cell repertoires in cytomegalovirus infection. MiXCR, run by TCRdb on the reads, gives a single entry per CDR3 protein. The sample holds around 430,000 distinct CDR3 sequences, under 45% seen once. No antigen is known for these receptors. The starting material was cultured PBMCs, obtained from culture after CMV antigen stimulation. The receptors stem from a human donor in good health (CMV status not recorded). Some clones in this sample may be carry-over from other donors' samples.

This clonotype was recorded a few times. The chain recombines TRBV7-9 with TRBJ1-2, with 7 bases fitting TRBD1. Germline CDR1 is SEHNR and CDR2 is FQNEAQ (reference sequence). The CDR3 runs to 15 residues. V lost 5 bases and J lost 8; bases outside the gene matches: 14. In DNA form, the CDR3 reads TGTGCCAGCAGCCCCCCCGGACAGGAAAGAGGCGGCTACACCTTC. Its translation: CASSPPGQERGGYTF. Based on the CDR3 plus reference TRBV7-9 and TRBJ1-2, the full variable domain is DTGVSQNPRHKITKRGQNVTFRCDPISEHNRLYWYRQTLGQGPEFLTYFQNEAQLEKSRLLSDRFSAERPKGSFSTLEIQRTEQGDSAMYLCASSPPGQERGGYTFGSGTRLTVV.

This clonotype was detected many times. The chain is built from TRBV7-6 and TRBJ2-1; possibly TRBD2 for D (5 bases). Germline loops: CDR1 SGHVS, CDR2 FNYEAQ. The CDR3 runs to 16 residues. V gave up 5 bases and J gave up 0 bases, with 14 bases separating them. CDR3 in DNA: TGTGCCAGCAGCGACCCCCGGGAAAGCTCCTACAATGAGCAGTTCTTC. Residues: CASSDPRESSYNEQFF.

This chain joins TRBV7-4 and TRBJ2-2; 7 bases align to TRBD1. The germline V gene has CDR1 SGHVT and CDR2 SQSDAQ. The CDR3 consists of 16 residues. The ends lost 5 bases at V and 5 bases at J; junction bases unmatched: 11. The DNA of the CDR3 is TGTGCCAGCAGCCAAGACACAGGGGCAGGGACCGGGGAGCTGTTTTTT. It specifies CASSQDTGAGTGELFF.

This clonotype was recorded a few times. The chain couples TRBV7-2 to TRBJ1-1; D uncertain. The CDR3 length is 14 residues. Germline V gene data show CDR1 as SGHTA and CDR2 as FQGNSA. V shed 5 bases and J shed 2 bases, with 12 bases lying between them. In DNA, the CDR3 is TGTGCCAGCAGCCAGGACGGGTTAAACACTGAAGCTTTCTTT. This encodes CASSQDGLNTEAFF.

This clonotype was picked up a small number of times. The chain has TRBV28 and TRBJ2-7; D might be TRBD1 (5 bases). The CDR3 is 15 residues long. Trimming shortened V by 2 bases and J by 5 bases, and 16 bases separated the two germline ends. Germline V gene data show CDR1 as MDHEN and CDR2 as SYDVKM. CDR3 DNA sequence: TGTGCCAGCAGTTTAGTGGCAGGGCACCAGGACGAGCAGTACTTC. This sequence encodes CASSLVAGHQDEQYF.

This clonotype appeared many times. The chain uses TRBV7-2 and TRBJ2-3; D is unclear. CDR3 length: 13 amino acids. V lost 5 bases, J lost 2 bases, and 8 bases lay in between. Germline values: CDR1 SGHTA, CDR2 FQGNSA. The CDR3 DNA follows: TGTGCCAGCAGCGCGATGCACACAGATACGCAGTATTTT. This sequence encodes CASSAMHTDTQYF.

V and J are TRBV14 and TRBJ1-1; no clear D gene. The CDR3 loop spans 14 amino acids. V lost 6 bases and J 4 bases, leaving 15 bases between the germline ends. CDR1 is SGHDN and CDR2 is FVKESK in the germline V gene. CDR3 in amino acids: CASRPTHAATEAFF. The CDR3 DNA sequence: TGTGCCAGCAGGCCTACACATGCGGCCACTGAAGCTTTCTTT.

DNA of the CDR3: TGTGCCAGCAGCAATGGGCCTAACACTGAAGCTTTCTTT. Translating it yields CASSNGPNTEAFF. This rearrangement joins TRBV7-9 to TRBJ1-1; no clear D. This CDR3 region has 13 residues. Germline V CDR1 and CDR2: SEHNR, FQNEAQ (reference sequence). Trimming cost V 5 bases and J 2 bases, with 9 bases left between them. Filled out from reference TRBV7-9 and TRBJ1-1, the complete variable domain reads DTGVSQNPRHKITKRGQNVTFRCDPISEHNRLYWYRQTLGQGPEFLTYFQNEAQLEKSRLLSDRFSAERPKGSFSTLEIQRTEQGDSAMYLCASSNGPNTEAFFGQGTRLTVV.

The chain employs TRBV11-2 and TRBJ2-7; TRBD2 is a possible D gene (5 bases). The CDR3 consists of 15 residues. The V end lost 8 bases, the J end lost 7 bases, and 24 bases lay between the germline ends. Per germline, CDR1 SGHAT and CDR2 FQNNGV. The CDR3 sequence: CASLTHPGSTGEQYF. The CDR3 bases are TGTGCCAGCTTAACCCACCCGGGCTCAACGGGGGAGCAGTACTTC.

The gene calls are TRBV6-2 or TRBV6-3 and TRBJ1-2; D gene uncertain. In germline, CDR1 is MNHEY, CDR2 SVGEGT. The CDR3 is 13 residues long. V was pared by 2 bases and J by 4 bases, with 8 bases between. The CDR3 DNA reads as TGTGCCAGCAGTTACCGGACGGGCTATGGCTACACCTTC. This translates into CASSYRTGYGYTF.

The chain combines TRBV12-3 or TRBV12-4 with TRBJ2-1, with D uncertain. The CDR3 sequence is 13 residues long. V was shortened by 1 base and J by 9 bases, with 10 bases between the two germline ends. CDR3: CASSLGADGEQFF. In DNA, the CDR3 is TGTGCCAGCAGTTTAGGGGCCGATGGTGAGCAGTTCTTC.

The J gene is TRBJ1-1, the V gene TRBV7-2; perhaps TRBD1 as D (5 bases). CDR1 is SGHTA and CDR2 is FQGNSA in the germline V gene. There are 14 residues in the CDR3. V lost 2 bases and J 1 base, leaving 8 bases between the germline ends. CDR3 DNA: TGTGCCAGCAGCTTATACCAGGGGAACACTGAAGCTTTCTTT. It specifies CASSLYQGNTEAFF.

Worth noting for this clonotype: A read error may account for a junction end that differs from germline. The CDR3 loop is CAGSQDQSAWTWNEQFF. The CDR3 DNA reads as TGCGCCGGCAGCCAAGATCAGTCAGCTTGGACCTGGAATGAGCAGTTCTTC. The genes are TRBV4-3 and TRBJ2-1; no clear D gene. This CDR3 contains 17 residues. Germline V gives CDR1 LGHNA, CDR2 YSLEER.

This clonotype was seen a few times. The CDR3 DNA is TGTGCCAGCAGCTTACTCAGGGTCTACGAGCAGTACTTC. Amino acids: CASSLLRVYEQYF. The chain combines TRBV7-8 with TRBJ2-7; TRBD1 is a possible D gene (5 bases). V lost 2 bases and J lost 3, with 8 bases in between. Germline V gene lookup returns CDR1 SGHVS and CDR2 FQNEAQ. This CDR3 spans 13 amino acids.

This clonotype was picked up a small number of times. V is TRBV27 and J is TRBJ2-2, with 12 positions matching TRBD2. Germline CDR1 MNHEY, CDR2 SMNVEV (reference sequence). With V trimmed by 4 bases and J by 5 bases, 14 bases remained unmatched. The CDR3 loop spans 19 amino acids. Here the CDR3 reads CASSSGTSGPERGTGELFF. In DNA, the CDR3 is TGTGCCAGCAGTTCCGGGACTAGCGGGCCCGAGCGGGGGACCGGGGAGCTGTTTTTT.

The chain employs TRBV2 and TRBJ2-2; maybe TRBD2 (5 bases). There are 14 residues in the CDR3. V lost 5 bases and J 6 bases, leaving 13 bases between the germline ends. The germline V gene has CDR1 SNHLY and CDR2 FYNNEI. CDR3 nucleotides: TGTGCCAGCAGTCAAACAGCGGAATCCGGGGAGCTGTTTTTT. Protein product: CASSQTAESGELFF.

The chain carries TRBV7-9 and TRBJ1-1; D might be TRBD1 (5 bases). The V gene lost 6 bases and the J gene lost 5 bases, with 22 bases spanning the gap. Germline CDR1 is SEHNR and CDR2 is FQNEAQ (reference sequence). This CDR3 spans 16 amino acids. The CDR3 DNA sequence: TGTGCCAGCAGTTGGTTACTTAGGGATGGGGGTACTGAAGCTTTCTTT. Its translation: CASSWLLRDGGTEAFF. The full variable domain, with the rest looked up from reference TRBV7-9 and TRBJ1-1, is DTGVSQNPRHKITKRGQNVTFRCDPISEHNRLYWYRQTLGQGPEFLTYFQNEAQLEKSRLLSDRFSAERPKGSFSTLEIQRTEQGDSAMYLCASSWLLRDGGTEAFFGQGTRLTVV.

The count of this clonotype is one. The genes are TRBV28 and TRBJ2-7; the match to TRBD2 covers 8 bases. The CDR3 loop spans 16 amino acids. The V segment lost 5 bases and the J segment 1 base; nucleotides outside the gene matches: 10. The germline CDR1 and CDR2 sequences are MDHEN and SYDVKM. CDR3 region: CASSPPHGGGSYEQYF. CDR3 nucleotide sequence: TGTGCCAGCAGTCCACCGCACGGGGGGGGTTCCTACGAGCAGTACTTC. The full variable domain, in which reference TRBV28 and TRBJ2-7 provide the parts outside the CDR3, is DVKVTQSSRYLVKRTGEKVFLECVQDMDHENMFWYRQDPGLGLRLIYFSYDVKMKEKGDIPEGYSVSREKKERFSLILESASTNQTSMYLCASSPPHGGGSYEQYFGPGTRLTVT.

The chain recombines TRBV5-1 with TRBJ2-1; D ambiguous. Germline V CDR1 and CDR2: SGHRS, YFSETQ. V lost 2 bases to trimming and J lost 7 bases, with 16 bases between them. The CDR3 contains 15 residues. The chain's CDR3 is CASSFRPEIVNEQFF. The DNA for the CDR3 is TGCGCCAGCAGCTTCCGGCCGGAGATCGTTAATGAGCAGTTCTTC.

V usage is TRBV5-4 and J usage is TRBJ2-5; the match to TRBD2 covers 9 bases. The length of the CDR3 is 15 residues. Trimming at V came to 3 bases and at J to 1 base, leaving 4 bases not matched to a gene. The germline V gene has CDR1 SGHNT and CDR2 YYREEE (reference sequence). This chain's CDR3 is CASSSLREGQETQYF. The DNA for the CDR3 is TGTGCCAGCAGCTCCTTGCGGGAGGGCCAAGAGACCCAGTACTTC.